This T cell receptor beta chain stems from a study of T cells in Graves' hyperthyroidism and ophthalmopathy. Study details: Blood was drawn when the patient was first diagnosed and still untreated. Study observations and caveats: Stable hyperthyroidism was told apart from ophthalmopathy by a model built on 13 V-J features.

The CDR3 is made up of 14 amino acids. Germline V gene lookup returns CDR1 DFQATT and CDR2 SNEGSKA (reference sequence). V lost 3 bases to trimming and J lost 11 bases, with 22 bases between them. Orbital computed tomography and thyroid ultrasound, together with serum TRAb and thyroxine and clinical symptoms, were used for diagnoses. Blood from later-ophthalmopathy patients was taken at first hyperthyroidism diagnosis. In this sample, this clonotype turned up many times. Its matching antigen is unknown. RNA transcripts yielded amplified TCR beta CDR3 regions. With the HTBI primer set, the TCR CDR3 went through a first round of RT-PCR. Each CDR3 protein is one row after TCRdb ran MiXCR on the multiplex PCR reads. The table records 150,000 to 200,000 distinct CDR3 sequences, around 8.9% of them present only once.

The V gene is TRBV20-1, the J gene TRBJ1-1, with D perhaps matching TRBD1 (5 bases). The sequencing sample was made of blood. The clonotype originates from a woman aged 18-30 years with Graves' hyperthyroidism that later progressed to Graves' ophthalmopathy. The DNA of the CDR3 is TGCAGTGCTAGTGGCGGTTATGGGGGATCGGGTGCTTTCTTT. It specifies CSASGGYGGSGAFF.